This T cell receptor (beta chain) is from a study of long-term antiretroviral therapy in people with HIV. Participants with HIV, all of them, were treated in the United States. They ran version v3.0 of the immunoSEQ assay at survey level. The study targeted roughly 35,000-50,000 T-cell genomes per sample in sequencing. Profiled with immunoSEQ multiplex PCR; TCRdb holds only in-frame clones, not every one. The sample holds about 25,000 clones; 80% to 90% are singletons and the top ten take approximately 16%. This CDR3 region has 15 residues. The V end was cut by 4 bases, the J end by 1 base, with 12 bases between. The germline gives CDR1 SNHLY, CDR2 FYNNEI.

This specimen consisted of unsorted PBMCs, obtained 1.2 years after starting antiretroviral therapy. This clonotype was obtained from a man aged 50 to 59 with HIV. V and J are TRBV2 and TRBJ2-3; TRBD1 or TRBD2 may be the D gene (5 bases each). The CDR3 sequence is CASSARGRGTDTQYF. The CDR3 nucleotides read TGTGCCAGCAGTGCCCGGGGCCGGGGCACAGATACGCAGTATTTT. The full variable domain, its missing parts supplied by reference TRBV2 and TRBJ2-3, is EPEVTQTPSHQVTQMGQEVILRCVPISNHLYFYWYRQILGQKVEFLVSFYNNEISEKSEIFDDQFSVERPDGSNFTLKIRSTKLEDSAMYFCASSARGRGTDTQYFGPGTRLTVL.